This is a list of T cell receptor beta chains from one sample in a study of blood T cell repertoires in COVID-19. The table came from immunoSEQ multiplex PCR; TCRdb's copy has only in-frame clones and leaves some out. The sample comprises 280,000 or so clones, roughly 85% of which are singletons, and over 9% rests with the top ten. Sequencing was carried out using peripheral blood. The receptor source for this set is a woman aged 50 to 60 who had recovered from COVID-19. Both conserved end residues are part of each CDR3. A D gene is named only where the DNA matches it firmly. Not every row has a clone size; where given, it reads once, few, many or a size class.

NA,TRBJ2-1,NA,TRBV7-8,TGTGCCAGCAGCCCCCGGTCGACAGGCTCCTACAATGAGCAGTTCTTC,CASSPRSTGSYNEQFF
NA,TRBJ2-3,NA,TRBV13,TGTGCCAGCAGCTTAGCGTCCGATACGCAGTATTTT,CASSLASDTQYF
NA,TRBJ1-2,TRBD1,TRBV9,TGTGCCAGCAGCGTAACAGGGGGCGGCTACACCTTC,CASSVTGGGYTF
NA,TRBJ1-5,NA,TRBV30,TGTGCCTGGAGTGTAGCGGATCAAGTTAGCAATCAGCCCCAGCATTTT,CAWSVADQVSNQPQHF
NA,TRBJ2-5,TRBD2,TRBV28,TGTGCCGCGGAGCGGGGGTACCAAGAGACCCAGTACTTC,CAAERGYQETQYF
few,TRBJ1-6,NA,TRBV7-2,TGTGCCAGCAGCTCCCCCCTTAGATTACAGAGCTCCTATAATTCACCCCTCCACTTT,CASSSPLRLQSSYNSPLHF
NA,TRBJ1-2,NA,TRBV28,TGTGCCAGCGCTTGGGGGAGGAAATATGGCTACACCTTC,CASAWGRKYGYTF
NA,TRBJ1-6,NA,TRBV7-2,TGTGCCAGCAGCTTAGAGACAGGATTTAATTCACCCCTCCACTTT,CASSLETGFNSPLHF
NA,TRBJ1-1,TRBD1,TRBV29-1,TGCAGCGCTGAGGGACAGCTGAACACTGAAGCTTTCTTT,CSAEGQLNTEAFF
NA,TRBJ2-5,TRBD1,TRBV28,TGTGCCAGTCAAAGGGGGCTTGGAGAGACCCAGTACTTC,CASQRGLGETQYF
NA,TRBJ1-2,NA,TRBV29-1,TGCAGCGCAGTAGCAGGGCGCGGCTACACCTTC,CSAVAGRGYTF
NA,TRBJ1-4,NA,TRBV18,TGTGCCAGCTCACCGATGGACAGCTTTGCAACTAATGAAAAACTGTTTTTT,CASSPMDSFATNEKLFF
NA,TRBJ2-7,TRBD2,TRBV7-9,TGTGCCAGCAGCTTAGTTGCGGGGGACGAGCAGTACTTC,CASSLVAGDEQYF
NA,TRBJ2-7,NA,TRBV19,TGTGCCAGTAGTATCGCCAGGGCCTACGAGCAGTACTTC,CASSIARAYEQYF
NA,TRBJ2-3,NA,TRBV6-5,TGTGCCAGCAGCCTACAGGGTTTGGGCACAGATACGCAGTATTTT,CASSLQGLGTDTQYF
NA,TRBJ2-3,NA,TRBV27,TGTGCCAGCAGTTCCAGAACCACAGATACGCAGTATTTT,CASSSRTTDTQYF
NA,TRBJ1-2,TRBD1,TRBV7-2,TGTGCCAGCAGCTTAGCGCGGACAGGGGCTAACTATGGCTACACCTTC,CASSLARTGANYGYTF
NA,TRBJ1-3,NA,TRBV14,TGTGCCAGCAGCCAAGATAATAGCACCTCCAGGGAGGGGGACTCTGGAAACACCATATATTTT,CASSQDNSTSREGDSGNTIYF
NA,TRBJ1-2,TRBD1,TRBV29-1,TGCAGCGTTTCACTAAACGACAGGGTCCCTGGCTACACCTTC,CSVSLNDRVPGYTF
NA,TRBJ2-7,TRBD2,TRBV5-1,TGCGCCAGCAGCGAGGGACTAGCCATCTTCTACGAGCAGTACTTC,CASSEGLAIFYEQYF
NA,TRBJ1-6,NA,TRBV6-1,TGTGCCAGCAGTGAATTCGGGGGGCACTCCTATAATTCACCCCTCCACTTT,CASSEFGGHSYNSPLHF
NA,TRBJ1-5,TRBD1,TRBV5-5,TGTGCCAGCAGCATCGGACAGGGGTATCAGCCCCAGCATTTT,CASSIGQGYQPQHF
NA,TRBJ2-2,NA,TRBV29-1,TGCAGCGCAAGGACTGCCTTGATAAACACCGGGGAGCTGTTTTTT,CSARTALINTGELFF
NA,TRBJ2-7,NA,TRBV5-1,TGCGCCAGCAGCTCAAGGGGGGGTCTGAGCGAGCAGTACTTC,CASSSRGGLSEQYF
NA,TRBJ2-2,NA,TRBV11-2,TGTGCCAGCAGCTTGCGTGGCCAGGGTAACACCGGGGAGCTGTTTTTT,CASSLRGQGNTGELFF
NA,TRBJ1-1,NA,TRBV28,TGTGCCAGCACCCCGACAGCCTTGAACACTGAAGCTTTCTTT,CASTPTALNTEAFF
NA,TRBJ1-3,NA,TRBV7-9,TGTGCCAGCAGCCCTCCGGGACAACCAGCTGGAAACACCATATATTTT,CASSPPGQPAGNTIYF
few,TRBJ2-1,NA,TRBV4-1,TGCGCCAGCAGCCAAGTTAACAATGAGCAGTTCTTC,CASSQVNNEQFF
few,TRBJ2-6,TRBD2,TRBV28,TGTGCCAGCAGACCGGCGGGGGACTCTGGGGCCAACGTCCTGACTTTC,CASRPAGDSGANVLTF
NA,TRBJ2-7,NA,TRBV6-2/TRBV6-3,TGTGCCAGCAGTTACTCGGCGGTTAGCTCCTACGAGCAGTACTTC,CASSYSAVSSYEQYF
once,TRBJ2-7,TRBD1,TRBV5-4,TGTGCCAGCAGCTGGGACAGGGTAAACGAGCAGTACTTC,CASSWDRVNEQYF
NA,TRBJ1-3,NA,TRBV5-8,TGTGCCAGCAGCTTCCTCGGGGGGTCCGGAAACACCATATATTTT,CASSFLGGSGNTIYF
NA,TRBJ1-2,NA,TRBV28,TGTGCCAGCAAGACGGGTATTAACTATGGCTACACCTTC,CASKTGINYGYTF
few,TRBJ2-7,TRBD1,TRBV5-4,TGTGCCAGCAGCCCGGGGACAGGTGCCAACGAGCAGTACTTC,CASSPGTGANEQYF
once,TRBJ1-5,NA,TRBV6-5,TGTGCCAGCAGCCTGGACAGAGGCAATCAGCCCCAGCATTTT,CASSLDRGNQPQHF
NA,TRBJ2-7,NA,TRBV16,TGTGCCAGCAGCCAATCCCCCGGCTCCTACGAGCAGTACTTC,CASSQSPGSYEQYF
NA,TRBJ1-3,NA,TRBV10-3,TGTGCCATCAGTGAAGGGGTAAGATCTGGAAACACCATATATTTT,CAISEGVRSGNTIYF
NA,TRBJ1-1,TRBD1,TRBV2,TGTGCCAGCAGAGAAAGACAGGGGGCGAACACTGAAGCTTTCTTT,CASRERQGANTEAFF